The 17 T cell receptor beta chains reported below all come from one sample, sequenced in a study of cytotoxic CD8 clonotypes in ibrutinib-treated CLL. Data came from immunoSEQ multiplex PCR; TCRdb stores just in-frame clones and leaves some out. The sample lists around 9,600 clones, around 60% occurring once. This specimen was PBMCs, taken before ibrutinib treatment. The receptors were gathered from a human donor with chronic lymphocytic leukemia.

This clone was seen a few times. This chain links TRBV2 with TRBJ1-2; D is perhaps TRBD1 (5 bases). This CDR3 contains 16 residues. Trimming left V 2 bases short and J 5 bases short, with 18 bases between. Germline V gives CDR1 SNHLY, CDR2 FYNNEI. The DNA for the CDR3 is TGTGCCAGCAGTGAAAAATTAGAGGGGATGGCATATGGCTACACCTTC. Residues: CASSEKLEGMAYGYTF.

The chain is built from TRBV27 and TRBJ1-1; no firm D call. The CDR3 spans 15 residues. Trimming cost V 2 bases and J 0 bases, with 10 bases left between them. Germline loops: CDR1 MNHEY, CDR2 SMNVEV (reference sequence). In nucleotides, the CDR3 is TGTGCCAGCAGTTTAATGGGAAACATGAACACTGAAGCTTTCTTT. This encodes CASSLMGNMNTEAFF.

This clone was found a few times. This chain joins TRBV5-4 and TRBJ1-5; 7 bases match TRBD1. This CDR3 is 16 amino acids long. Unmatched junction bases numbered 10, after V lost 1 base and J lost 6 bases. Germline V lookup: CDR1 SGHNT, CDR2 YYREEE (reference sequence). Written as DNA, the CDR3 is TGTGCCAGCAGCTTGAGGGGTACAGGGGAGGCTCAGCCCCAGCATTTT. It encodes CASSLRGTGEAQPQHF.

This clone was detected once. The chain couples TRBV5-5 to TRBJ2-7; D unresolved. The CDR3 is 13 residues long. V shed 0 bases and J shed 4 bases, with 8 bases lying between them. From germline, CDR1 is SGHKS and CDR2 YYEKEE (reference sequence). The CDR3 DNA sequence: TGTGCCAGCAGCTTGGCGACGTGGTACGAGCAGTACTTC. Protein sequence: CASSLATWYEQYF.

CDR3 in DNA: TGTGCCAGTAGTTCATCGACAGGGGGTTGGTCTAACTATGGCTACACCTTC. Translated, it gives CASSSSTGGWSNYGYTF. The chain links TRBV19 to TRBJ1-2; 9 bases map to TRBD1. With 5 bases clipped from V and 0 bases from J, the junction kept 10 bases outside the gene matches. CDR1 LNHDA and CDR2 SQIVND come from the germline V gene (reference sequence). The CDR3 runs to 17 residues.

The chain has TRBV6-6 and TRBJ2-2; 8 bases agree with TRBD2. V was pared by 8 bases and J by 6 bases, with 14 bases of the junction left unmatched. Looked up from germline, CDR1 is MNHNY and CDR2 is SVGAGI (reference sequence). The CDR3 loop spans 16 amino acids. The CDR3 is CASGRLAISASGELFF. The CDR3 coding sequence is TGTGCCAGCGGGAGACTAGCGATCTCAGCCTCCGGGGAGCTGTTTTTT.

The chain recombines TRBV10-3 with TRBJ2-5; D is possibly TRBD2 (6 bases). Germline V gene lookup returns CDR1 ENHRY and CDR2 SYGVKD. V was shortened by 3 bases and J by 5 bases, with 16 bases between the two germline ends. The CDR3 is made up of 15 amino acids. The CDR3 DNA reads TGTGCCATCAGTGACGTGGGGGGTCTAGGGGAGACCCAGTACTTC. Protein sequence: CAISDVGGLGETQYF.

This chain joins TRBV6-5 and TRBJ2-7; TRBD1 matches at 7 bases. This CDR3 region has 12 residues. Germline trimming cut 7 bases from V and 4 bases from J; bases unmatched to any gene: 4. Per germline, CDR1 MNHEY and CDR2 SVGAGI. CDR3 bases: TGTGCCAGCAACAGGGGCCCTTACGAGCAGTACTTC. Translated: CASNRGPYEQYF.

The chain links TRBV30 to TRBJ1-3; no clear D. Looked up from germline, CDR1 is GTSNPN and CDR2 is SVGIG (reference sequence). V was shortened by 3 bases and J by 2 bases, with 11 bases between the two germline ends. The CDR3 is made up of 14 amino acids. The CDR3 protein is CAWSIGGPGNTIYF. For the CDR3, the DNA is TGTGCCTGGAGCATCGGAGGCCCTGGAAACACCATATATTTT.

The chain couples TRBV14 to TRBJ2-6, with D possibly being TRBD1 or TRBD2 (5 bases each). The CDR3 totals 16 residues. CDR1 and CDR2 (germline): SGHDN, FVKESK. V lost 4 bases, J lost 1 base, and 11 bases lay in between. Here the CDR3 reads CASSPLEGSGANVLTF. The DNA of the CDR3 is TGTGCCAGCAGCCCCCTAGAGGGGTCTGGGGCCAACGTCCTGACTTTC. Filled out from reference TRBV14 and TRBJ2-6, the complete variable domain reads EAGVTQFPSHSVIEKGQTVTLRCDPISGHDNLYWYRRVMGKEIKFLLHFVKESKQDESGMPNNRFLAERTGGTYSTLKVQPAELEDSGVYFCASSPLEGSGANVLTFGAGSRLTVL.

The chain joins TRBV27 to TRBJ1-5; TRBD1 matches at 7 bases. Losses at the gene ends were 7 bases for V and 1 base for J; bases not matched to a gene: 7. The CDR3 sequence is 15 residues long. The germline V gene has CDR1 MNHEY and CDR2 SMNVEV (reference sequence). The chain's CDR3 is CASKRQGRSNQPQHF. As DNA, the CDR3 is TGTGCCAGCAAAAGACAGGGTCGGAGCAATCAGCCCCAGCATTTT.

The sample holds a few counts of this clone. The gene calls are TRBV10-3 and TRBJ2-1, with D possibly being TRBD1 (6 bases). CDR1 ENHRY and CDR2 SYGVKD come from the germline V gene. Between the trimmed V and J ends, which lost 7 bases and 0 bases, there was a span of 13 bases. The CDR3 extends over 15 amino acids. The CDR3 DNA sequence: TGTGCCATCATGGACAGCGGAAGCTCCTACAATGAGCAGTTCTTC. It specifies CAIMDSGSSYNEQFF.

This clone was observed a single time. The genes are TRBV9 and TRBJ2-2, with a possible D match to TRBD2 (6 bases). This CDR3 is built from 15 residues. Germline CDR1 is SGDLS and CDR2 is YYNGEE. The V gene lost 4 bases and the J gene lost 0 bases, with 10 bases spanning the gap. The CDR3 region is CASSRGGANTGELFF. DNA for the CDR3: TGTGCCAGCAGCCGAGGAGGGGCGAACACCGGGGAGCTGTTTTTT.

This clone was detected only a few times. This chain joins TRBV2 and TRBJ2-2; 9 bases agree with TRBD1. The CDR3 extends over 16 amino acids. V lost 5 bases, J lost 4 bases, and 8 bases stayed unmatched. The germline V gene encodes CDR1 SNHLY and CDR2 FYNNEI. The CDR3 loop reads CASSPTGGGSTGELFF. CDR3 bases: TGTGCCAGCAGTCCGACAGGGGGAGGAAGCACCGGGGAGCTGTTTTTT.

In its sample, this clone was seen once. This chain connects TRBV28 to TRBJ1-5; 7 positions match TRBD1. This CDR3 region has 14 residues. Germline lookup yields CDR1 MDHEN and CDR2 SYDVKM. V dropped 6 bases and J dropped 6; count of bases not matched to a gene: 8. DNA of the CDR3: TGTGCCAGCAGGGTGGGACAGCGAAGTCAGCCCCAGCATTTT. Its protein is CASRVGQRSQPQHF.

This chain joins TRBV27 and TRBJ2-7; the match to TRBD1 covers 7 bases. Trimming cost V 9 bases and J 0 bases; bases outside gene matches: 5. This CDR3 is built from 13 residues. Germline V lookup: CDR1 MNHEY, CDR2 SMNVEV (reference sequence). The CDR3 loop is CASGRQGSYEQYF. CDR3 nucleotide sequence: TGTGCCAGTGGTCGACAGGGCTCCTACGAGCAGTACTTC.

This clone was counted between two and nine times. The J gene is TRBJ1-2, the V gene TRBV19; the match to TRBD1 covers 8 bases. Germline loops: CDR1 LNHDA, CDR2 SQIVND (reference sequence). The CDR3 has 16 residues. With V trimmed by 0 bases and J by 4 bases, 7 bases remained unmatched. In nucleotides, the CDR3 is TGTGCCAGTAGTATAGATGTCGTCGGACAGGGCTATGGCTACACCTTC. Its protein product is CASSIDVVGQGYGYTF.